The entry below describes one T cell receptor beta chain. TCRdb reanalysed the RT-PCR reads using MiXCR and keeps one entry per CDR3 protein. The repertoire holds roughly 200,000 distinct CDR3 sequences, with around 40% as singletons. The germline gives CDR1 MNHEY, CDR2 SVGEGT. The CDR3 runs to 14 residues. Germline trimming cut 6 bases from V and 3 bases from J; bases unmatched to any gene: 8. This record belongs to a study of patients and donors after allogeneic stem cell transplantation. Sequencing used blood, either unsorted or a sorted T cell fraction (not recorded which). The rearrangement uses TRBV6-2 or TRBV6-3 and TRBJ2-7; TRBD1 matches at 7 bases. The receptor comes from a human donor who was either an allogeneic HSCT recipient or a stem cell or donor lymphocyte infusion donor (not recorded which). It is not recorded whose cells these are; they may come from a transplant donor. CDR3 amino acids: CASRPDRPGYEQYF. The CDR3 nucleotides read TGTGCCAGCAGACCGGACAGGCCCGGCTACGAGCAGTACTTC.